This is a list of T cell receptor beta chains from one sample in a study of T cell responses to AZD1222 COVID-19 vaccine. The repertoire was sequenced with immunoSEQ multiplex PCR; TCRdb's copy has only in-frame clones and lacks some. The sample has 90,000 to 150,000 clones, approximately 90% seen once. Sequenced material: peripheral blood, taken on day 0 of AZD1222 vaccination. The receptors here all came from an adult in good health. The CDR3 runs from the conserved cysteine through the conserved F or W. A D gene is named only where the DNA matches it firmly.

d_gene,v_gene,j_gene,CDR3nt,CDR3aa
TRBD1,TRBV9,TRBJ1-2,TGTGCCAGCAGCGCCGGGGACAGCCCTTCGGCTGGTGGCTACACCTTC,CASSAGDSPSAGGYTF
TRBD2,TRBV10-1,TRBJ2-3,TGCGCCAGCAGTGATGTTAGCGGGGTGTTAGATACGCAGTATTTT,CASSDVSGVLDTQYF
NA,TRBV11-1,TRBJ1-2,TGTGCCAGCAGCCCTAGGACAAGTTATGGCTACACCTTC,CASSPRTSYGYTF
NA,TRBV14,TRBJ1-1,TGTGCCAGCAGCCAAGTACCGAGGGGAGCTGAAGCTTTCTTT,CASSQVPRGAEAFF
NA,TRBV7-9,TRBJ2-7,TGTGCCAGCAGCTTAGAGTACGAGCAGTACTTC,CASSLEYEQYF
NA,TRBV27,TRBJ2-5,TGTGCCAGCAGTCCGCGACCCCCGAGGACAATGAGGATAGAGACCCAGTACTTC,CASSPRPPRTMRIETQYF
NA,TRBV3-1/TRBV3-2,TRBJ1-6,TGTGCCAGCAGCCCCCTACAGGGAGACGATTCACCCCTCCACTTT,CASSPLQGDDSPLHF
NA,TRBV9,TRBJ1-1,TGTGCCAGCAGCGTAGCCCCCATTCTCGGCCCTGAAGCTTTCTTT,CASSVAPILGPEAFF
NA,TRBV6-1,TRBJ2-7,TGTGCCAGCAGTTCCCCAGCCGGCGAGCAGTACTTC,CASSSPAGEQYF
TRBD1,TRBV2,TRBJ2-2,TGTGCCAGCAGGGGACAGATGGGCACCGGGGAGCTGTTTTTT,CASRGQMGTGELFF
NA,TRBV7-3,TRBJ1-1,TGTGCCAGCAGCCGGGGCCATCCGAACACTGAAGCTTTCTTT,CASSRGHPNTEAFF
NA,TRBV19,TRBJ2-2,TGTGCCAGTAGGGTGGGCACCGGGGAGCTGTTTTTT,CASRVGTGELFF
TRBD1,TRBV19,TRBJ2-7,TGTGCCAGTAGCGGACAGGCGAGATACGAGCAGTACTTC,CASSGQARYEQYF
NA,TRBV11-2,TRBJ2-3,TGTGCCAGCAGCCCCCGGACCAGGTTATATTATTCTAGCACAGATACGCAGTATTTT,CASSPRTRLYYSSTDTQYF
NA,TRBV5-4,TRBJ2-1,TGTGCCAGCAGCTTGGTAGGGAGGGGGGGACCCTACAATGAGCAGTTCTTC,CASSLVGRGGPYNEQFF